This TCR beta chain stems from a study of CD8 T cells in Susac syndrome. The CDR3 sequence is 14 residues long. The J segment lost 1 base and the V segment lost 5 bases, leaving 4 bases of the junction unmatched. Germline V gene lookup returns CDR1 SGHNT and CDR2 YENEEA. It was with random hexamers that 0.5 to 1 ug RNA was reverse transcribed. Across 54 Vbeta and 13 Jbeta, immunoSEQ multiplex PCR amplified TCR beta CDR3. TCRdb itself ran the immunoSEQ multiplex PCR reads through MiXCR, one entry per CDR3 protein. The top ten clones hold about 0.087% of a sample with about 120,000 distinct CDR3 sequences, about 92% of them seen once. The multiple sclerosis controls were treatment-naive patients with relapsing-remitting disease that was stable or active.

Sample: CD4+ T cells from PBMCs. The genes are TRBV11-3 and TRBJ2-5; 7 nucleotides align to TRBD1. The sequence derives from a human donor with multiple sclerosis. The CDR3 DNA sequence: TGTGCCAGCAGCCCAGGGACAGCCCAAGAGACCCAGTACTTC. This sequence encodes CASSPGTAQETQYF.